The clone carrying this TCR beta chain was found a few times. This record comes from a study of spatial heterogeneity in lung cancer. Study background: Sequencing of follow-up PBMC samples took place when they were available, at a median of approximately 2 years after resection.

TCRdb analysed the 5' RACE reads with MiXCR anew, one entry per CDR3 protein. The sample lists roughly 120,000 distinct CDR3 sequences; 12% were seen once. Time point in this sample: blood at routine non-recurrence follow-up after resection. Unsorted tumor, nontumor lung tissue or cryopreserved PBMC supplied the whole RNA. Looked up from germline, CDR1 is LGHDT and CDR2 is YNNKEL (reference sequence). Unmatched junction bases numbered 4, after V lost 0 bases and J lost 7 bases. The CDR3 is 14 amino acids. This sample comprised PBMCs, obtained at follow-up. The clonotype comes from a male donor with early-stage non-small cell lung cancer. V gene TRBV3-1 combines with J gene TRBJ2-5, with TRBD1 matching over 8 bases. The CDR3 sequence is CASSQDAGGVTQYF. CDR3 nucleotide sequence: TGTGCCAGCAGCCAAGATGCAGGGGGCGTGACCCAGTACTTC.